This T cell receptor (beta chain) was sequenced in a study of Ad26.COV2.S vaccination and SARS-CoV-2 variants (dated by TCRdb to the early 2020s). Context from the whole study: Vaccine-arm donors were drawn from COV1001, a multicentre, randomized, double-blind, placebo-controlled phase I-IIa trial of Ad26.COV2.S in healthy adults. Ad26.COV2.S was given intramuscularly at 5x10^10 or 1x10^11 viral particles, as a single shot or as two shots 56 days apart. TCRbeta repertoire sequencing was used to assess the specificity and breadth of SARS-CoV-2-reactive T cell receptors after Ad26.COV2.S vaccination. A total of some 30 samples were included in the TCR-sequenced set, comprising roughly 19 Ad26.COV2.S vaccine recipients, 5 placebo recipients and 8 SARS-CoV-2 convalescent individuals. Trial participants were randomized into five groups of five: low-dose or high-dose Ad26.COV2.S given once or twice, or placebo on both occasions. Blinding of investigators to trial group allocation was maintained during experiments and outcome assessment.

General findings and caveats noted by the study authors: The study was not powered to compare responses between vaccine doses or regimens. It was noted by the authors that total T cell responses may have been underestimated by the TCR breadth and depth analyses. After vaccination, substantial breadth of spike-specific CD8+ and CD4+ T cell responses was reported. Vaccine and placebo recipients had similar non-spike TCR breadth, a finding consistent with the vaccine containing only spike. Compared with placebo recipients, Ad26.COV2.S recipients showed higher spike-specific TCR breadth (P = 0.0014).

The immunoSEQ Assay was the method used to sequence TCRbeta CDR3 regions. After extraction, genomic DNA underwent amplification by bias-controlled multiplex PCR, followed by high-throughput sequencing. As for the original processing: To quantify the absolute abundance of every unique TCRbeta CDR3 region, sequences were collapsed and filtered. Usable DNA was measured by amplifying reference genes present in all nucleated cells, and TCRbeta template counts were normalized to that usable DNA to estimate T cell fraction. Repertoire TCRs were annotated as SARS-CoV-2-specific by exact matching of V gene, CDR3 amino acid sequence and J gene to a known reactive TCR set. The reference SARS-CoV-2 TCR set was derived from MIRA and filtered for enrichment in COVID-19-positive ImmuneCODE repertoires, a step that removed public or cross-reactive TCRs. Using the MIRA antigens, annotated TCRs were further analysed by specific ORF or by position within an ORF. Depth was the summed frequency of annotated unique rearrangements, while breadth was defined as annotated unique rearrangements over total unique productive rearrangements. TCR breadth was compared between groups using two-sided Wilcoxon rank-sum tests. Here the immuneACCESS table is served through TCRdb, limited to in-frame sequences with V and J called. Missing clones are a known gap in these copies; in checked studies unresolved V genes cover under half, and the rest lacks a known reason. The V and J calls and clone size were taken over from that table, and D and trimming were inferred from the DNA. This sample gives around 310,000 clones in total; under 90% of them show up just once. About 5% of the sample comes from the top ten.

This clone was recorded only once. Its antigen is currently not known. Qualities for individual bases were not recorded, and no much larger clone is one base off. Between the V and J ends, shortened by 0 bases and 0 bases respectively, the junction contains 21 bases. CDR1 and CDR2 are read off the germline V gene as SGHTA and FQGNSA. The CDR3 contains 19 residues, cysteine and phenylalanine counted. The entry retains the CDR3 DNA only, 57 bases that are in frame from base 1. The sample's treatment or condition label is to be understood as: some 20 received Ad26.COV2.S at low or high dose, single or two shots; about five received placebo; per-sample allocation not given. Repertoires of vaccine and placebo recipients were sequenced from samples taken on day 63 after the first injection. In Cohort 1b, 25 or so adults aged 18-55 years were enrolled at a single site in Boston, USA, between 29 July and 7 August 2020. Ad26.COV2.S consisted of a replication-incompetent adenovirus type 26 vector by which a prefusion-stabilized SARS-CoV-2 spike protein from the original Wuhan strain was expressed.

Here the chain combines TRBV7-2 and TRBJ2-7; a weak D assignment points to TRBD2 (5 bases agree). The source material was peripheral blood, sampled in a trial of Ad26.COV2.S vaccine versus placebo. The origin of this receptor is a person aged 18-65 years who received the Ad26.COV2.S COVID-19 vaccine or a placebo. CDR3 sequence: CASSLARSPRSGSSYEQYF. The bases read TGTGCCAGCAGCTTAGCGCGTAGCCCCCGGAGCGGAAGCTCCTACGAGCAGTACTTC.